This record looks at one T cell receptor (beta chain) sequence and its context. Its specific antigen is unknown. No quality values exist for individual bases; no much larger clone is one base distant. This specimen includes other DNA sequences encoding the same CDR3. The CDR3 holds 13 amino acids from the cysteine to the phenylalanine. Only CDR3 DNA is held: 39 bases, read in frame from base 1. After removal of 4 bases from V and 2 bases from J, the junction retains 0 bases not matched to a gene. The germline V gene specifies KGHSH as CDR1 and LQKENI as CDR2. Healthy HIV-negative adults with no recently reported acute infections or vaccinations were included as donors. All donors were Caucasian adults living in Nashville, Tennessee, USA. CD4+ T cells were enriched by magnetic negative selection; naive cells were then positively selected on CD45RA, and the negative fraction formed the memory subset. After blood collection by leukapheresis, PBMCs were isolated using Ficoll-Histopaque density gradient centrifugation and then cryopreserved in the vapor phase of liquid nitrogen. Analytical flow cytometry was used to check the purity and quantity of each magnetically sorted T cell population. From each sorted fraction, genomic DNA was isolated and quantified by UV absorbance on a Nanodrop 2000c.

Using the deep immunoSEQ assay, TCR CDR3 regions were amplified from genomic DNA by multiplex PCR. Extracted genomic DNA from each cell subset was spread evenly across all wells of several immunoSEQ 96-well plates, with each plate serving as a replicate. For sorted subsets, each replicate PCR was loaded with 200 ng genomic DNA, equivalent to about 30,000 T cell genomes. The purified libraries were quantified using a Qubit 3.0 fluorometer, sized with a Bioanalyzer 2100, and then quantified again using the KAPA Library Quantification kit. Each immunoSEQ 96-well plate was sequenced on its own single-read 150-cycle Illumina NextSeq 550 flow cell. The authors processed their data as follows. The immunoSEQ output contained only junctional sequences without quality scores, so filtering could not match that applied to full-length reads. Sequences were annotated with PyIR, a Python wrapper for IgBLAST v1.9, using IMGT germline references to assign V/J genes and CDR3. Reads were removed for weak V/J assignments (E-value above 1e-6), missing CDR3, stop codons, out-of-frame junctions, or ambiguous translated residues. A V3J clonotype was defined by an identical inferred V gene, J gene, and CDR3 amino acid sequence. To compute the percentage overlap between repertoires, the number of shared unique clonotypes was divided by the size of the smaller repertoire. RTK rarefaction, the Chao1 estimator, and Recon v2.1 estimates of unobserved clonotypes were used to assess repertoire richness. Generation probabilities for all TCRbeta clonotypes obtained by the gDNA method from several donors were computed using OLGA. TCRdb holds this immuneACCESS table with in-frame rearrangements only. Some clones are missing; in checked studies, unresolved V genes explain under half, and the rest has no known cause. V and J calls and clone size come straight from that table; D and trimming were deduced from the DNA. The sample table contains over 850,000 clones; only one count was recorded for around three quarters of them. The ten largest clones capture 0.55% to 0.7% of the sample.

This sample was taken from a study of shared clonotypes between healthy human individuals (dated by TCRdb to the early 2020s). At the level of the whole study: The cohort comprised a couple of women and a few men aged 18 to 49 years. Per donor, three plates each were used for CD4 naive and CD4 memory, two for CD8 naive, and one for CD8 memory. To estimate repertoire size and how much clonotypes are shared between individuals, the study performed deep sequencing of blood TCR repertoires from 4 to 6 healthy adults. Different laboratories and diverse techniques were used to prepare libraries and sequence TCR repertoires, to increase sequencing depth and limit assay-specific biases. Per donor, leukapheresis produced somewhere between about 0.9 and 9.5 billion PBMCs. Beyond this particular receptor, the publication reports: Pairwise subsampling indicated that sequencing depth was expected to affect the degree of clonotype sharing among donors. Naive subsets generally had larger estimated clonotype richness than memory subsets did. Sampling was restricted to blood, and TCR repertoires in tissues likely differ from the TCR repertoires found in blood. Rarefaction of sorted-subset datasets indicated incomplete sequencing despite the large sequencing depth. Compared with non-shared clonotypes, clonotypes shared by all four sorted-subset donors had higher generation probabilities. When a handful of donors were compared, the shared fraction of clonotypes was about 5.5% for naive CD4, 3.5% to 4% for naive CD8, about 2.5% for memory CD4, and 0.3% to 0.5% for memory CD8. The small number of donors limited the genetic and exposure-history diversity represented.

What was sequenced was memory CD4+ T cells from PBMCs. The cell subset or site label for this specimen denotes: CD45RA-negative fraction. This chain is built from TRBV18 and TRBJ2-5, with TRBD1 identical over 8 junction bases. The origin of this receptor is a man between 18 and 35 years old in good health. Some clones in this sample may be carry-over from other donors' samples. The DNA reads as follows: TGTGCCAGCTCACGGGACAGGCAAGAGACCCAGTACTTC. Its translation is CASSRDRQETQYF.